These T cell receptor beta chains were read from a single sample in a study of cytomegalovirus exposure and HLA in healthy donors. The table came from immunoSEQ multiplex PCR; TCRdb's copy has only in-frame clones and leaves some out. The sample shows about 140,000 clones, roughly 77% of them seen only once. The sequencing input was PBMCs. The receptors originated from a male donor in good health and CMV-seronegative. The CDR3 runs from the conserved cysteine through the conserved F or W. A D gene is named only where the DNA matches it firmly. Where a row states a size, it is once, few, many or the class of an expanded clone; other rows omit it.

V	size	D	J	CDR3	DNA
TRBV5-1	once	TRBD1	TRBJ2-5	CASSQGQTQETQYF	TGCGCCAGCAGCCAGGGACAGACCCAAGAGACCCAGTACTTC
TRBV5-1	NA	TRBD1	TRBJ2-7	CASSVDRGGYEQYF	TGCGCCAGCAGCGTCGACAGGGGGGGGTACGAGCAGTACTTC
TRBV27	NA	NA	TRBJ1-2	CASSLPGGYGYTF	TGTGCCAGCAGCCTACCGGGAGGCTATGGCTACACCTTC
TRBV7-8	NA	NA	TRBJ2-5	CASSVSDRPQTQYF	TGTGCCAGCAGCGTATCAGACAGGCCCCAGACCCAGTACTTC
TRBV7-6	few	TRBD1	TRBJ2-7	CASSPDRDYEQYF	TGTGCCAGCAGTCCTGACAGGGATTACGAGCAGTACTTC
TRBV27	NA	TRBD2	TRBJ2-1	CAGSASGGGFNEQFF	TGTGCCGGCAGTGCCAGCGGGGGGGGATTCAATGAGCAGTTCTTC
TRBV4-1	NA	NA	TRBJ2-5	CASSQDRPSSKTQYF	TGCGCCAGCAGCCAAGATAGGCCTAGCTCGAAGACCCAGTACTTC
TRBV28	NA	TRBD2	TRBJ2-1	CASSSLAGGLNEQFF	TGTGCCAGCAGTTCACTAGCGGGAGGACTCAATGAGCAGTTCTTC
TRBV7-2	NA	NA	TRBJ1-5	CASSFRGYSNQPQHF	TGTGCCAGCAGTTTTCGGGGATATAGCAATCAGCCCCAGCATTTT
TRBV5-6	NA	NA	TRBJ1-5	CASSRRTDNQPQHF	TGTGCCAGCAGCCGAAGGACAGACAATCAGCCCCAGCATTTT
TRBV7-9	few	TRBD2	TRBJ2-3	CSSSSAGGPGDTQYF	TGTTCCAGCAGCTCAGCGGGGGGGCCGGGTGATACGCAGTATTTT
TRBV28	NA	NA	TRBJ1-1	CASSLVEGREAFF	TGTGCCAGCAGTTTAGTGGAGGGGAGGGAAGCTTTCTTT
TRBV4-2	NA	NA	TRBJ2-5	CASSSGAAGARETQYF	TGTGCCAGCAGCTCGGGGGCTGCGGGGGCCCGGGAGACCCAGTACTTC
TRBV7-2	few	NA	TRBJ1-4	CASSPRESANEKLFF	TGTGCCAGCAGCCCTCGGGAGTCGGCTAATGAAAAACTGTTTTTT
TRBV27	NA	TRBD1	TRBJ1-2	CASSRQGYGYTF	TGTGCCAGCAGTCGACAGGGATATGGCTACACCTTC
TRBV7-9	once	TRBD2	TRBJ2-6	CSSSWNLAGGPGANVLTF	TGTTCCAGCAGCTGGAATCTAGCGGGGGGGCCTGGGGCCAACGTCCTGACTTTC
TRBV5-1	NA	TRBD1	TRBJ2-7	CASSNYRGAYEQYF	TGCGCCAGCAGTAATTACAGGGGAGCCTACGAGCAGTACTTC
TRBV6-5	NA	NA	TRBJ2-3	CASSLFAKSTDTQYF	TGTGCCAGCAGTTTATTTGCGAAAAGCACAGATACGCAGTATTTT
TRBV19	NA	TRBD1	TRBJ1-5	CASSSDRGSNQPQHF	TGTGCCAGTAGCAGCGACAGGGGTAGCAATCAGCCCCAGCATTTT
TRBV18	NA	NA	TRBJ1-2	CASSPQDYYGYTF	TGTGCCAGCTCACCACAGGACTACTATGGCTACACCTTC
TRBV11-3	NA	NA	TRBJ2-1	CASSLDVAYNEQFF	TGTGCCAGCAGCTTAGATGTAGCTTACAATGAGCAGTTCTTC
TRBV19	few	NA	TRBJ2-4	CASTSDRMLAKNIQYF	TGTGCCAGTACCTCGGACAGAATGCTAGCCAAAAACATTCAGTACTTC
TRBV21-1	NA	NA	TRBJ2-7	CASSKVEAGGSYEQYF	TGTGCCAGCAGCAAAGTAGAAGCGGGGGGTTCCTACGAGCAGTACTTC
TRBV5-1	NA	NA	TRBJ2-3	CASSFLTEGVDTQYF	TGCGCCAGCAGCTTCTTGACAGAGGGGGTAGATACGCAGTATTTT
TRBV7-3	NA	NA	TRBJ2-2	CASSFGGAMNTGELFF	TGTGCCAGCAGCTTCGGGGGAGCTATGAACACCGGGGAGCTGTTTTTT
TRBV27	NA	NA	TRBJ1-1	CASSDLDSRGTEAFF	TGTGCCAGCAGTGACCTGGACAGCAGGGGCACTGAAGCTTTCTTT
TRBV5-6	NA	NA	TRBJ2-3	CASSSPGGDTQYF	TGTGCCAGCAGCTCCCCCGGGGGTGATACGCAGTATTTT
TRBV23-1	NA	NA	TRBJ2-5	CASSCPFSARETQYF	TGCGCCAGCAGTTGTCCGTTCAGTGCCAGGGAGACCCAGTACTTC
TRBV5-4	NA	NA	TRBJ2-1	CASSAGTVSYNEQFF	TGTGCCAGCAGCGCGGGGACCGTTTCCTACAATGAGCAGTTCTTC
TRBV2	few	NA	TRBJ2-5	CASSEQGTYQETQYF	TGTGCCAGCAGTGAACAGGGCACGTACCAAGAGACCCAGTACTTC
TRBV19	NA	TRBD2	TRBJ2-1	CASSRLAVYNEQFF	TGTGCCAGTAGCCGACTAGCGGTATACAATGAGCAGTTCTTC
TRBV2	few	NA	TRBJ1-5	CASSESQEIYQPQHF	TGTGCCAGCAGTGAATCACAGGAGATATATCAGCCCCAGCATTTT
TRBV19	few	NA	TRBJ2-7	CASSISDSKHYEQYF	TGTGCCAGTAGTATATCAGACAGTAAACACTACGAGCAGTACTTC
TRBV2	NA	NA	TRBJ1-6	CASSKDTSPLHF	TGTGCCAGCAGCAAGGACACTTCACCCCTCCACTTT
TRBV2	few	NA	TRBJ2-1	CASGGNEQFF	TGTGCCAGCGGAGGTAATGAGCAGTTCTTC
TRBV5-1	NA	TRBD1	TRBJ2-7	CASSSRGPPYEQYF	TGCGCCAGCAGCTCGAGGGGGCCCCCCTACGAGCAGTACTTC
TRBV6-4	NA	NA	TRBJ1-1	CASKGKRPSTEAFF	TGTGCCAGCAAGGGGAAGAGACCCTCCACTGAAGCTTTCTTT
TRBV30	NA	TRBD1	TRBJ1-2	CALLRDRGPINYGYTF	TGTGCCCTCCTCAGGGACAGGGGGCCCATTAACTATGGCTACACCTTC
TRBV9	NA	NA	TRBJ1-1	CASSPTRLPNTEAFF	TGTGCCAGCAGCCCCACCAGGCTACCTAACACTGAAGCTTTCTTT
TRBV27	NA	TRBD1	TRBJ1-5	CASTKTGGSASNQPQHF	TGTGCCAGCACCAAGACAGGGGGATCGGCGAGCAATCAGCCCCAGCATTTT
TRBV27	NA	TRBD2	TRBJ2-1	CASIPLGLAAYNEQFF	TGTGCCAGCATTCCTCTCGGGCTAGCGGCCTACAATGAGCAGTTCTTC
TRBV19	NA	NA	TRBJ1-5	CASSHDGDSNQPQHF	TGTGCCAGTAGTCATGACGGGGATAGCAATCAGCCCCAGCATTTT